This entry is about one T cell receptor (beta chain). Its antigen is not known. With the Oncomine TCR Beta short-read assay, DNA from cultured CD4+ T cells was sequenced. Investigators isolated genomic DNA from cultured CD4+ T cells. TCRdb redid the calling of the PCR reads with MiXCR, one entry per CDR3 protein. The table lists about 27,000 distinct CDR3 sequences, 55% to 80% of them singletons, with about 15% in the top ten. This record belongs to a study of vaccination and CD4 T cells after COVID-19. Background on the study: In culture, cells were exposed to overlapping spike peptides from SARS-CoV-2, HCoV-NL63, HCoV-OC43 and HCoV-229E. Control cultures were supplied with a CEFX pool, an HIV-1 Nef pool, or no peptide at all.

Germline lookup yields CDR1 SEHNR and CDR2 FQNEAQ (reference sequence). The CDR3 is 20 amino acids. After removal of 5 bases from V and 1 base from J, the junction contained 16 bases not matched to a gene. Described treatment: approximately nine-day PBMC culture with coronavirus spike peptide pools or control peptides (ViraFEST assay). Wells contained fewer than 2.5 million PBMCs each, and these were cultured with around 10 IU/ml IL-2 and about 9 ug/ml peptide pools. The chain uses TRBV7-9 and TRBJ2-6, with TRBD1 matching 8 bases. The receptor was isolated from a human donor who received a COVID-19 vaccine. Sample: CD4+ T cells from blood, cultured in vitro, taken after SARS-CoV-2 vaccination. CDR3 residues: CASSLPTGTGIPSGANVLTF. CDR3 sequence (DNA): TGTGCCAGCAGCCTCCCTACCGGGACAGGCATTCCTTCTGGGGCCAACGTCCTGACTTTC.